The entry below describes one T cell receptor beta chain. This clonotype was counted at least ten times. Which antigen it targets is not known. Base qualities are not recorded, but no much larger clone differs from it by a single base. Patients with ophthalmopathy had moderately to severely active disease, with a Clinical Activity Score of 3 or more, a NOSPECS grade of 4 or more, and a disease duration of less than 3 months. Patients were excluded if they had other autoimmune diseases, uncontrolled infections, pregnancy or lactation. Diagnosis was based on clinical symptoms, serum thyroxine, TRAb, thyroid ultrasound and orbital computed tomography. PBMCs were isolated from 7.5 to 10 ml of fresh peripheral blood by Ficoll-Paque density gradient centrifugation. Trizol reagent was used to extract the total RNA, and its quality was then checked on an Agilent 2100 Bioanalyzer. TCR beta CDR3 regions were amplified from RNA transcripts for repertoire sequencing. A first-round RT-PCR used HTBI primers with the Qiagen OneStep RT-PCR kit, followed by a second-round multiplex PCR, size selection and purification. The libraries underwent paired-end sequencing with 100 bp reads on an Illumina HiSeq2000. The original methods were these. Reads were processed with SOAPnuke, discarding reads with adapters, uncalled bases, mean Phred below 15, or no exact constant-primer or identifier match. High-quality paired reads were merged with COPE v1.2.5. Clonotypes were defined as unique nucleotide sequences and were aligned to IMGT TRB V, D and J references using MiTCR v1.1. Analysis was restricted to V-J combinations with a frequency above 0.0001, which covered approximately 99% of repertoires. For each V-J combination, a TCR clonal expansion and chaos score was defined as the ratio of F50 clonal expansion to chaos observed in the TCRdist matrix. Welch's t-statistics and random forest were used to narrow the features down to more than 10 V-J combinations, which were then fed into a naive Bayes classifier. The similarity between thyroid and blood repertoires was quantified using the Morisita-Horn index. TCRdb took the public reads, trimmed them with fastp at Q25, ran MiXCR for clone calling and kept in-frame beta chains. Entries that share a CDR3 protein sequence are merged under the most common genes and DNA. TCRdb's processing, not the authors' own work, is the source of the V and J calls. The sample table contains 150,000 to 200,000 distinct CDR3 sequences; only one count was recorded for 39% of them. Roughly 9% of the sample goes to the ten largest clones.

Spanning cysteine to phenylalanine, the CDR3 consists of 15 amino acids. Of all the DNA, just the CDR3 is kept, 45 bases in frame from base 1. V is cut by 6 bases and J by 0 bases, and the space between the germline ends is 12 bases. Via the germline V gene (reference sequence), CDR1 is MNHEY and CDR2 SMNVEV. This specimen comes from a study of Graves' ophthalmopathy and Graves' hyperthyroidism (dated by TCRdb to the late 2010s). Looking at the study overall: Peripheral blood samples were taken at the time of initial diagnosis, before any treatment was given. The study used TCR beta repertoire signatures to distinguish Graves' ophthalmopathy from Graves' hyperthyroidism and to predict progression to ophthalmopathy. In total, 135 blood samples were TCR-sequenced: around 42 ophthalmopathy, some 75 hyperthyroidism and roughly 17 hyperthyroidism-to-ophthalmopathy patients. To explore V-J signatures that distinguish ophthalmopathy from hyperthyroidism, a discovery set of about a hundred patients was enrolled, made up of approximately 45 with ophthalmopathy and some 58 with stable hyperthyroidism. An independent validation cohort was composed of approximately 18 hyperthyroidism patients and over 15 patients who later progressed from hyperthyroidism to ophthalmopathy. T-cell repertoires of thyroid tissue and blood were compared in five or six hyperthyroidism patients. After sampling, hyperthyroidism patients received methimazole starting at 30 mg daily, and ophthalmopathy patients received high-dose intravenous methylprednisolone. For training and testing, the approximately 97 patients in the discovery cohort were randomly divided in a 7:3 ratio. Overall study outcomes, separate from this receptor: The 13-signature model separated ophthalmopathy from stable hyperthyroidism with about 86% sensitivity and almost 84% specificity in cross-validation, and 80%/75% in the test set. Among expanded thyroid clonotypes with frequency above 0.001, most also showed up in blood, which suggests that blood repertoires may reflect the thyroid immune response. Sample size was not predetermined statistically, and investigators were not blinded to group allocation. In validation, the model predicted ophthalmopathy progression with less than 71% sensitivity and approximately 72% specificity; roughly eleven predicted patients were CT-confirmed with GO in a median of approximately six months.

The sample was peripheral blood. This sequence originates from a man younger than 40 with Graves' ophthalmopathy. Donor details come from another sample of the same person, matched by shared clones. Recombination joined TRBV27 with TRBJ1-5; the D region possibly corresponds to TRBD1 (6 bases align). The CDR3 is CASREDRDSNQPQHF. Read as DNA, the sequence is TGTGCCAGCAGAGAGGACAGAGATAGCAATCAGCCCCAGCATTTT.